These 4 T cell receptor beta chains were sequenced from one sample in a study of blood T cell repertoires in COVID-19. The assay was immunoSEQ multiplex PCR, and TCRdb's table has in-frame clones only and misses some. There are some 190,000 clones in the sample; less than 80% occur only once, and 9.5% to 15% lies in the top ten. What was sequenced was peripheral blood. The receptors derive from a woman aged 50 to 60 with acute or convalescent COVID-19.

The rearrangement uses TRBV6-5 and TRBJ1-2; 8 bases map to TRBD1. Germline values: CDR1 MNHEY, CDR2 SVGAGI. Germline trimming cut 0 bases from V and 7 bases from J; bases unmatched to any gene: 1. The CDR3 contains 13 residues. CDR3 sequence reads: CASSYSTGVGYTF. CDR3 in DNA: TGTGCCAGCAGTTACTCGACAGGGGTTGGCTACACCTTC.

V gene TRBV4-2 combines with J gene TRBJ1-3; D may be TRBD1 (6 bases). CDR1 is LGHNA and CDR2 is YNFKEQ in the germline V gene. The CDR3 length is 15 residues. The V end was cut by 4 bases, the J end by 2 bases, with 12 bases between. CDR3 nucleotide sequence: TGTGCCAGCAGCCTGCCTGGGGGCACTGGAAACACCATATATTTT. This encodes CASSLPGGTGNTIYF.

The chain couples TRBV19 to TRBJ1-4; no clear D. Germline-derived CDR1 and CDR2 are LNHDA and SQIVND (reference sequence). This CDR3 contains 14 residues. Trimming left V 3 bases short and J 3 bases short, with 8 bases between. The CDR3 spells CASSMGRPNEKLFF. CDR3 nucleotide sequence: TGTGCCAGTAGTATGGGCAGACCTAATGAAAAACTGTTTTTT.

The V call is TRBV6-2 or TRBV6-3, the J call TRBJ2-6, with 10 bases aligning to TRBD1. CDR1 and CDR2 (germline): MNHEY, SVGEGT. V lost 2 bases to trimming and J lost 5 bases; unmatched junction nucleotides: 9. The CDR3 is 18 amino acids. This CDR3 reads CASSYTGQGWSRANVLTF. The CDR3, as DNA: TGTGCCAGCAGTTACACGGGACAGGGGTGGTCCAGGGCCAACGTCCTGACTTTC.